A single T cell receptor beta chain is shown here with its context. J lost 8 bases, V lost 2 bases, and 8 bases had no gene match. Germline-derived CDR1 and CDR2 are GTSNPN and SVGIG (reference sequence). The CDR3 runs to 15 residues. Patients from Seattle were sampled longitudinally, starting during active infection. Study processing details: The authors estimated nucleated cell counts from reference gene primer amplification. Some clones are missing from TCRdb's copy, which holds only in-frame ones; the method was immunoSEQ multiplex PCR. V and J calls and clone size are copied from that table; D and trimming were computed from the DNA. The sample includes roughly 210,000 clones, 80% to 85% of them seen just once. These data are taken from a study of blood T cell repertoires in COVID-19.

The sequencing sample was made of peripheral blood. This receptor was taken from a woman older than 75 with COVID-19, enrolled during active disease. This chain links TRBV30 with TRBJ1-6, with TRBD1 identical over 8 bases. CDR3 DNA sequence: TGTGCCTGGAGTATCAGACAGGGGACGTATTCACCCCTCCACTTT. Translated: CAWSIRQGTYSPLHF.